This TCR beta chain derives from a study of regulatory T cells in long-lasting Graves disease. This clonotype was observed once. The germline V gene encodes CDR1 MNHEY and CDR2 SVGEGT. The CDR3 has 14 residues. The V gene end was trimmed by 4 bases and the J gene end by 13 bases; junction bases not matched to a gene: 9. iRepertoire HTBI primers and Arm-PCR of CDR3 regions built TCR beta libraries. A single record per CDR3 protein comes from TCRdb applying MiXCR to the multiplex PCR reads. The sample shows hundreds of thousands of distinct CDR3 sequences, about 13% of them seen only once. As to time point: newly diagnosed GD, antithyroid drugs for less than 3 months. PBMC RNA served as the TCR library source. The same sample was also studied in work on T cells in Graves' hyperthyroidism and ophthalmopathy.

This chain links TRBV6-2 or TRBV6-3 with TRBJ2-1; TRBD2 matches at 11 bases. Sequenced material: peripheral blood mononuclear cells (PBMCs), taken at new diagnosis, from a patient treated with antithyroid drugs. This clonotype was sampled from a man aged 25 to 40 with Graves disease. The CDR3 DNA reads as TGTGCCAGCAGTTTCCCGACTAGCGGGATCGGTCAGTTCTTC. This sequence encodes CASSFPTSGIGQFF.